These T cell receptor beta chains were read from a single sample in a study of blood T cell repertoires in COVID-19. Assay: immunoSEQ multiplex PCR; the TCRdb copy retains only in-frame clones and omits some. The sample yields around 300,000 clones, roughly 88% seen once. The sample comprised peripheral blood. The receptors originated from a woman in her 50s with active or convalescent COVID-19. Each CDR3 is given with its conserved first and last residue. D genes are given only for firm matches. The size entry is marked missing in some rows and otherwise reads once, few, many or a size class.

TRBJ1-1 | NA | TRBV28 | NA | 15 | CASSSPTEMNTEAFF | TGTGCCAGCAGTTCCCCGACAGAGATGAACACTGAAGCTTTCTTT
TRBJ2-7 | once | TRBV6-4 | NA | 10 | CASSYYEQYF | TGTGCCAGCAGCTACTACGAGCAGTACTTC
TRBJ1-5 | once | TRBV5-8 | NA | 17 | CASSPPRVRQPNQPQHF | TGTGCCAGCAGCCCCCCTAGGGTCCGACAGCCCAATCAGCCCCAGCATTTT
TRBJ1-1 | NA | TRBV6-5 | NA | 14 | CASTLNGENTEAFF | TGTGCCAGCACCTTAAACGGTGAGAACACTGAAGCTTTCTTT
TRBJ2-7 | NA | TRBV7-9 | NA | 13 | CASSRDISYEQYF | TGTGCCAGCAGCCGGGACATAAGCTACGAGCAGTACTTC
TRBJ1-1 | few | TRBV6-6 | TRBD1 | 14 | CASRDSTTNTEAFF | TGTGCCAGCCGGGACAGCACAACGAACACTGAAGCTTTCTTT
TRBJ2-7 | NA | TRBV7-8 | NA | 15 | CASSLRASYAYEQYF | TGTGCCAGCAGCTTAAGGGCTAGCTACGCCTACGAGCAGTACTTC
TRBJ2-1 | NA | TRBV27 | TRBD2 | 15 | CASSFLAGGYNEQFF | TGTGCCAGCAGTTTCTTGGCGGGGGGTTACAATGAGCAGTTCTTC
TRBJ1-5 | NA | TRBV18 | TRBD1 | 15 | CASSPGQGQNQPQHF | TGTGCCAGCTCACCCGGTCAGGGACAGAATCAGCCCCAGCATTTT
TRBJ2-1 | NA | TRBV19 | TRBD2 | 15 | CASSTQGTSRNEQFF | TGTGCCAGTAGTACCCAGGGGACTAGCCGCAATGAGCAGTTCTTC
TRBJ2-7 | NA | TRBV13 | NA | 16 | CASSPNSLAASYEQYF | TGTGCCAGCAGCCCCAACTCCCTAGCTGCGTCCTACGAGCAGTACTTC
TRBJ2-7 | NA | TRBV7-2 | NA | 14 | CASSPQGNNYEQYF | TGTGCCAGCAGCCCACAGGGTAATAACTACGAGCAGTACTTC
TRBJ2-3 | NA | TRBV5-4 | TRBD1 | 17 | CASSLAYRSGGVNTQYF | TGTGCCAGCAGCTTGGCTTACCGGTCAGGGGGCGTAAATACGCAGTATTTT
TRBJ2-3 | few | TRBV28 | NA | 16 | CASSLGGRSSTDTQYF | TGTGCCAGCAGCCTGGGGGGAAGGTCCAGTACAGATACGCAGTATTTT
TRBJ1-5 | NA | TRBV12-3/TRBV12-4 | TRBD1 | 13 | CASSFTGDQPQHF | TGTGCCAGCAGTTTTACAGGGGACCAGCCCCAGCATTTT
TRBJ1-6 | NA | TRBV28 | NA | 15 | CASSLMTGYNSPLHF | TGTGCCAGCAGTTTGATGACAGGCTATAATTCACCCCTCCACTTT
TRBJ2-1 | NA | TRBV18 | TRBD1 | 15 | CASSPGTAAYNEQFF | TGTGCCAGCTCACCGGGGACAGCCGCCTACAATGAGCAGTTCTTC
TRBJ2-2 | NA | TRBV9 | NA | 13 | CASSPFTRGELFF | TGTGCCAGCAGCCCCTTTACTCGGGGGGAGCTGTTTTTT
TRBJ2-7 | NA | TRBV5-1 | NA | 13 | CASSFGETYEQYF | TGCGCCAGCAGCTTCGGGGAAACCTACGAGCAGTACTTC
TRBJ2-2 | NA | TRBV7-2 | TRBD2 | 15 | CASSLNGGYTGELFF | TGTGCCAGCAGCTTAAACGGGGGGTACACCGGGGAGCTGTTTTTT
TRBJ2-1 | NA | TRBV5-1 | NA | 13 | CASSYSSLDQQFF | TGCGCCAGCAGCTATAGCAGCCTAGACCAGCAGTTCTTC
TRBJ2-1 | NA | TRBV4-3 | TRBD2 | 20 | CASSQEFHLAGGSSYNEQFF | TGCGCCAGCAGCCAAGAATTTCATTTGGCGGGGGGGAGCTCCTACAATGAGCAGTTCTTC
TRBJ2-4 | NA | TRBV6-6 | NA | 16 | CASSFPGEGPSVIQYF | TGTGCCAGCAGTTTCCCGGGGGAAGGGCCCTCGGTCATTCAGTACTTC